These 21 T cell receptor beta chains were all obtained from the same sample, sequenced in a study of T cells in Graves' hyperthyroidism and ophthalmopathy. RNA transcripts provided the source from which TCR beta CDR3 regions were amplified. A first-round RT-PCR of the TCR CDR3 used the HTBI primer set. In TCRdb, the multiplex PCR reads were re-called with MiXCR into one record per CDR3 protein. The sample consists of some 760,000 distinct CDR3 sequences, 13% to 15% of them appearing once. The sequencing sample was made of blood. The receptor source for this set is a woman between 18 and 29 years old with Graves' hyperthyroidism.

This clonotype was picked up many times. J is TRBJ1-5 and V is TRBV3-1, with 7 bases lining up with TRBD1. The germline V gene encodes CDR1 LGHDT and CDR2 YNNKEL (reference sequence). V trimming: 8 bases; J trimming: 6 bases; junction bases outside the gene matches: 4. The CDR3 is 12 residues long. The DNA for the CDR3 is TGTGCCAGCGGCAGGGGGGGTCAGCCCCAGCATTTT. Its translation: CASGRGGQPQHF.

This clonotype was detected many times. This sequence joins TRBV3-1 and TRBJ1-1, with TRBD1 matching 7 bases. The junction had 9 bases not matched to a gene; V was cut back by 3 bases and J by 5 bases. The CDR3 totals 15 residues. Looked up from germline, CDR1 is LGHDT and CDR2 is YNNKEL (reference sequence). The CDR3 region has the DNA TGTGCCAGCAGCCACAGACAGGGAACGGGAACTGAAGCTTTCTTT. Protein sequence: CASSHRQGTGTEAFF.

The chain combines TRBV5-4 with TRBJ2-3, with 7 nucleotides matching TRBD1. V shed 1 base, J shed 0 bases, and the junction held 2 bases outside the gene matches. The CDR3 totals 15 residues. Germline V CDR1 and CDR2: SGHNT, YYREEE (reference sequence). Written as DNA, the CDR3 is TGTGCCAGCAGCTTGTGGGGACAGAGCACAGATACGCAGTATTTT. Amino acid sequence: CASSLWGQSTDTQYF.

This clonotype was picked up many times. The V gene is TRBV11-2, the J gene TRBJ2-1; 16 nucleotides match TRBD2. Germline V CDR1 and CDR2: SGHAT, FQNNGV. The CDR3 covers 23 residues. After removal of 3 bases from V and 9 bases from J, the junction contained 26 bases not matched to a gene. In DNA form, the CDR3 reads TGTGCCAGCAGCTTTCCGCCAGGAGACCTACTCGGCGGGACTAGCGGGAGGGCCATTGAGCAGTTCTTC. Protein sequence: CASSFPPGDLLGGTSGRAIEQFF.

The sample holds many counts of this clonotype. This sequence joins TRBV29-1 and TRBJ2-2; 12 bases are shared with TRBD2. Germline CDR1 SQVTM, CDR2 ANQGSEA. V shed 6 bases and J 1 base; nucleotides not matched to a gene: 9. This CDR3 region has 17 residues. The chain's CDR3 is CSVGLAGYVWNTGELFF. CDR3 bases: TGCAGCGTCGGACTAGCGGGATACGTTTGGAACACCGGGGAGCTGTTTTTT.

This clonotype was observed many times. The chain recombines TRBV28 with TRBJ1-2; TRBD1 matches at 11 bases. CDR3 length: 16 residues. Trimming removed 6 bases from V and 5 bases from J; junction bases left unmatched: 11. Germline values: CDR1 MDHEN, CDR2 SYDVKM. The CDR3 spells CASSHRRTGGLYGYTF. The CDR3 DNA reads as TGTGCCAGCAGCCATCGGCGGACAGGGGGCTTGTATGGCTACACCTTC.

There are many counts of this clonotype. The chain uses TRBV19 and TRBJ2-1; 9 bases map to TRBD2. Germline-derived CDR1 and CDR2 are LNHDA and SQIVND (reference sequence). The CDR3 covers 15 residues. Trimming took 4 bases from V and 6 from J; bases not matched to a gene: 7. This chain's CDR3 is CASSTLAGVGNEQFF. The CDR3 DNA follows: TGTGCCAGTAGTACCTTAGCGGGAGTAGGCAATGAGCAGTTCTTC.

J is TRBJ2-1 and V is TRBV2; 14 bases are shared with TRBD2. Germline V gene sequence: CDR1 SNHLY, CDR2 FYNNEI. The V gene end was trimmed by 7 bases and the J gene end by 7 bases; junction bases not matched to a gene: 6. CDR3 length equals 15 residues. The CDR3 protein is CASMGTSGSANEQFF. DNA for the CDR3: TGTGCCAGCATGGGGACTAGCGGGAGTGCGAATGAGCAGTTCTTC.

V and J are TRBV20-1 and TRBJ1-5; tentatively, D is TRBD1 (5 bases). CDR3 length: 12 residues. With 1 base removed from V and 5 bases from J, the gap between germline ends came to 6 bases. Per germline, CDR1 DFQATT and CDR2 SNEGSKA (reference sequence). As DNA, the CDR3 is TGCAGTGCTAGAGGGGGCTATCAGCCCCAGCATTTT. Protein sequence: CSARGGYQPQHF.

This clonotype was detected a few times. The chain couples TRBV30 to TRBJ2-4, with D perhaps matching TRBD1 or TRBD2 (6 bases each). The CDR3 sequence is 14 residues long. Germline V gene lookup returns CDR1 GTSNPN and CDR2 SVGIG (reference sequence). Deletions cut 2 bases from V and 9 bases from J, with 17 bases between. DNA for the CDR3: TGTGCCTGGAGTCCCCTCGGGGGCGCGGGCATTCAGTACTTC. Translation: CAWSPLGGAGIQYF.

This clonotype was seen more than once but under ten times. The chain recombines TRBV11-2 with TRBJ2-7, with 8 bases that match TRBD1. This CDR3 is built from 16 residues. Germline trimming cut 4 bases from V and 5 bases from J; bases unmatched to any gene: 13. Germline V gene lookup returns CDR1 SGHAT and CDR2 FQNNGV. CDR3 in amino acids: CASSSPNRDRKNEQYF. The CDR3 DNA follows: TGTGCCAGCAGCTCACCGAACCGGGACAGGAAGAACGAGCAGTACTTC.

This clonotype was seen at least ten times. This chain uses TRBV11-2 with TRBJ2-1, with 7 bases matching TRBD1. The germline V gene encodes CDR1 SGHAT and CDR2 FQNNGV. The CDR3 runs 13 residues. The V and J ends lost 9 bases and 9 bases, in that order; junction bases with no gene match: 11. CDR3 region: CASLRDRSGEQFF. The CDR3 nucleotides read TGTGCCAGTCTCCGGGACAGATCCGGTGAGCAGTTCTTC.

CDR3 protein: CASSQEPQETQYF. CDR3 DNA: TGTGCCAGCAGCCAGGAACCCCAAGAGACCCAGTACTTC. The chain recombines TRBV7-9 with TRBJ2-5; D is unclear. CDR1 SEHNR and CDR2 FQNEAQ come from the germline V gene (reference sequence). Trimming removed 5 bases at V and 1 base at J, with 8 bases between. The CDR3 consists of 13 residues.

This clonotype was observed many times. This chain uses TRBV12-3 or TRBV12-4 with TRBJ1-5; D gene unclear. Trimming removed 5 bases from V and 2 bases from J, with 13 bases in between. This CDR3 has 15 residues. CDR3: CASSPLRRGNQPQHF. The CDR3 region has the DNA TGTGCCAGCAGTCCATTGAGGAGGGGCAATCAGCCCCAGCATTTT.

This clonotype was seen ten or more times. Here the CDR3 reads CASSHRTSGSYNEQFF. The CDR3 DNA sequence: TGTGCCAGCAGCCACCGGACTAGCGGCTCCTACAATGAGCAGTTCTTC. The chain joins TRBV11-3 to TRBJ2-1, with 10 positions matching TRBD2. The CDR3 runs 16 residues. Germline V gives CDR1 SGHNT, CDR2 YENEEA. Unmatched junction bases numbered 4, after V lost 5 bases and J lost 0 bases.

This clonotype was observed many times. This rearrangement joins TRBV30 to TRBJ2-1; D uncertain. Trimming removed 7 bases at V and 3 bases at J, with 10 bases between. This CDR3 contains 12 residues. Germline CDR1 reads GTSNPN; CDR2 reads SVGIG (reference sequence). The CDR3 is CAFVGFYNEQFF. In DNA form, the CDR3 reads TGTGCCTTCGTAGGATTCTACAATGAGCAGTTCTTC.

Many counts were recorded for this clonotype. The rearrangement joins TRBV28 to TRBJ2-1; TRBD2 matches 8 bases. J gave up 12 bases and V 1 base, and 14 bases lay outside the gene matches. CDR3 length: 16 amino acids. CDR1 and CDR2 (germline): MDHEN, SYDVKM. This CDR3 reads CASSLSAAGGDAGQFF. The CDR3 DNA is TGTGCCAGCAGTTTATCGGCGGCGGGGGGCGACGCGGGGCAGTTCTTC.

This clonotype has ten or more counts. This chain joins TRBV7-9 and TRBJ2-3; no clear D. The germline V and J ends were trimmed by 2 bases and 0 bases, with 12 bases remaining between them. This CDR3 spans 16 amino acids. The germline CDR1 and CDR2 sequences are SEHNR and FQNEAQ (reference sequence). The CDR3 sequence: CASSLTVTISTDTQYF. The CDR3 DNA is TGTGCCAGCAGCTTAACGGTGACAATTAGCACAGATACGCAGTATTTT.

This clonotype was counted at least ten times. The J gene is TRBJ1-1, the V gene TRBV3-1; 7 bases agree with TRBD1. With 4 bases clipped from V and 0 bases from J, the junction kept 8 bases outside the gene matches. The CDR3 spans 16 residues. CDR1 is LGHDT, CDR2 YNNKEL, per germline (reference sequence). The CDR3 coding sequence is TGTGCCAGCAGCCGGGGTGACAGGGCGATGAACACTGAAGCTTTCTTT. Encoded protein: CASSRGDRAMNTEAFF.

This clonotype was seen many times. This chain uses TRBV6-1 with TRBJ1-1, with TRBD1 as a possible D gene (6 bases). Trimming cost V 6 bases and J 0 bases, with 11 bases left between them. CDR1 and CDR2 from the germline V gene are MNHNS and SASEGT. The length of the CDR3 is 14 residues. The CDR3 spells CASSRTDMNTEAFF. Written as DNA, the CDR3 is TGTGCCAGCAGCCGGACAGATATGAACACTGAAGCTTTCTTT.

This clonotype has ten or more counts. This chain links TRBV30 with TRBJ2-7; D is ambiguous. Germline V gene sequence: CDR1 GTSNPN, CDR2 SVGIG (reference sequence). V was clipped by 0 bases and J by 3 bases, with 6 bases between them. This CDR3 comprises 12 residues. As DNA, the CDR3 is TGTGCCTGGAGTGTTGGCAGCTACGAGCAGTACTTC. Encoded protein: CAWSVGSYEQYF.